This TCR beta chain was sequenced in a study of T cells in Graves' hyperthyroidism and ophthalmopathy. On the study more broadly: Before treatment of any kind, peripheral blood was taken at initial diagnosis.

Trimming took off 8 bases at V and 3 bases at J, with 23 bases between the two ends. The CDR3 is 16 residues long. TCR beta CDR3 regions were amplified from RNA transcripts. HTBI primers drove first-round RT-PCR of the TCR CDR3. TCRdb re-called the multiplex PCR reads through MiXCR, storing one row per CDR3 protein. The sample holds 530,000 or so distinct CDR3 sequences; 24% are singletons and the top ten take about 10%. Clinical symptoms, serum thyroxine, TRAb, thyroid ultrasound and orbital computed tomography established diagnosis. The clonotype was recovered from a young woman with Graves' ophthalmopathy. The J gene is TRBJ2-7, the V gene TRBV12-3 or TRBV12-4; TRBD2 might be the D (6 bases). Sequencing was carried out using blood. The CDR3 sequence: CASGRTGGPTGYEQYF. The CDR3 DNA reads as TGTGCCAGCGGACGTACCGGGGGACCCACCGGCTACGAGCAGTACTTC.